This TCR beta chain was profiled in a study of blood T cell repertoires in COVID-19. Sequenced by immunoSEQ multiplex PCR; TCRdb stores in-frame clones only, minus some. This sample has some 120,000 clones, with 70% to 85% found just once. The sequencing input was peripheral blood. This TCR was sampled from a man in his sixties or seventies with active or convalescent COVID-19.

CDR3 in DNA: TGTGCCATCGGGCGGGAGGGCCGTAATGAGCAGTTCTTC. Its protein is CAIGREGRNEQFF. The rearrangement uses TRBV10-3 and TRBJ2-1; 9 bases line up with TRBD2. Germline V gene sequence: CDR1 ENHRY, CDR2 SYGVKD. The V segment lost 8 bases and the J segment 7 bases; nucleotides outside the gene matches: 6. The CDR3 has 13 amino acids.